These 8 T cell receptor beta chains were all obtained from the same sample, sequenced in a study of identical twins. TCRdb reprocessed the 5' RACE reads with MiXCR, giving one entry per CDR3 protein. The top ten clones hold roughly 0.5% of a sample with around 490,000 distinct CDR3 sequences, approximately 20% of them seen once. Another study also made use of these data, one on yellow fever vaccine responses in identical twins.

Sequencing used CD4+ T cells sorted from blood. The receptors here all came from a woman under 30 in good health.

The chain is built from TRBV10-1 and TRBJ2-1; TRBD1 matches at 7 bases. Germline CDR1 is WNHNN and CDR2 is SYGVQD (reference sequence). J lost 6 bases, V lost 5 bases, and 10 bases had no gene match. The CDR3 runs 15 residues. CDR3 in amino acids: CASSSNRGRGNEQFF. In nucleotides, the CDR3 is TGCGCCAGCAGTAGCAACAGGGGTAGAGGCAATGAGCAGTTCTTC.

The rearrangement uses TRBV12-5 and TRBJ2-7; no reliable D call. Germline V gene data show CDR1 as LGHNT and CDR2 as FRNRAP. V was cut by 6 bases and J by 2 bases, with 11 bases left in between. This CDR3 is 13 amino acids long. The CDR3 DNA sequence: TGTGCTAGTGGCCCCGATGTAACCTACGAGCAGTACTTC. Its translation is CASGPDVTYEQYF. Based on the CDR3 plus reference TRBV12-5 and TRBJ2-7, the full variable domain is DARVTQTPRHKVTEMGQEVTMRCQPILGHNTVFWYRQTMMQGLELLAYFRNRAPLDDSGMPKDRFSAEMPDATLATLKIQPSEPRDSAVYFCASGPDVTYEQYFGPGTRLTVT.

This sequence joins TRBV4-1 and TRBJ2-1; a weak D match, TRBD2 (5 bases). Germline V gene data show CDR1 as MGHRA and CDR2 as YSYEKL. With 0 bases removed from V and 1 base from J, the gap between germline ends came to 7 bases. CDR3 length: 15 amino acids. The CDR3 spells CASSQESGSYNEQFF. DNA for the CDR3: TGCGCCAGCAGCCAAGAGAGCGGATCCTACAATGAGCAGTTCTTC.

This clonotype appeared a few times. The chain combines TRBV4-1 with TRBJ2-5; a weak D match, TRBD2 (6 bases). The CDR3 covers 15 residues. Germline lookup yields CDR1 MGHRA and CDR2 YSYEKL. V lost 1 base, J lost 4 bases, and 13 bases lay in between. Here the CDR3 reads CASSQGPGLTETQYF. The CDR3 nucleotides are TGCGCCAGCAGCCAAGGGCCGGGACTCACAGAGACCCAGTACTTC.

This clonotype was recorded at least ten times. This sequence joins TRBV20-1 and TRBJ2-1; weak D call: TRBD2 (6 bases). The CDR3 sequence is 13 residues long. The V end lost 6 bases, the J end lost 4 bases, and 13 bases lay between the germline ends. The germline CDR1 and CDR2 sequences are DFQATT and SNEGSKA (reference sequence). The CDR3 nucleotides read TGCAGTGCCCGGGACTTTTTTTACAATGAGCAGTTCTTC. The encoded protein is CSARDFFYNEQFF.

The J gene is TRBJ2-5, the V gene TRBV2, with no clear D. CDR3 size: 14 residues. From germline, CDR1 is SNHLY and CDR2 FYNNEI. The germline V and J ends were trimmed by 7 bases and 5 bases, with 17 bases remaining between them. In nucleotides, the CDR3 is TGTGCCAGCATACGAGAAGTTCAGAGGGAGACCCAGTACTTC. Encoded protein: CASIREVQRETQYF. The entire variable domain, with the rest obtained from reference TRBV2 and TRBJ2-5, is as follows: EPEVTQTPSHQVTQMGQEVILRCVPISNHLYFYWYRQILGQKVEFLVSFYNNEISEKSEIFDDQFSVERPDGSNFTLKIRSTKLEDSAMYFCASIREVQRETQYFGPGTRLLVL.

This sequence joins TRBV12-3 or TRBV12-4 and TRBJ2-5; 9 bases are a match to TRBD1. The CDR3 has 14 amino acids. V lost 6 bases to trimming and J lost 5 bases; unmatched junction nucleotides: 7. The CDR3: CASRIQGARETQYF. CDR3 DNA: TGTGCCAGCAGGATACAGGGGGCCCGGGAGACCCAGTACTTC.

This chain joins TRBV29-1 and TRBJ2-1; 7 bases align to TRBD1. Germline values: CDR1 SQVTM, CDR2 ANQGSEA. The CDR3 has 12 residues. The V and J ends lost 6 bases and 9 bases, in that order; junction bases with no gene match: 8. As DNA, the CDR3 is TGCAGCGTACAACTAGGACAGGCTGAGCAGTTCTTC. Translation gives CSVQLGQAEQFF.